These T cell receptor beta chains were read from a single sample in a study of shared clonotypes between healthy human individuals. The table came from immunoSEQ multiplex PCR; TCRdb's copy has only in-frame clones and leaves some out. The table has roughly 510,000 clones, approximately 79% seen once. Sequencing used PBMCs. These receptors were taken from a woman aged 35 to 49 in good health. Some clones in this sample may be carry-over from other donors' samples. The CDR3 runs from the conserved cysteine through the conserved F or W. D genes are given only for firm matches.

TRBV7-3	TRBJ2-3	NA	CASSFGGAGNTQYF
TRBV2	TRBJ2-1	TRBD2	CASSSGTSALF
TRBV4-3	TRBJ2-1	NA	CASSQGYRVSEQFF
TRBV10-3	TRBJ2-2	NA	CAIGPGGTHNTGELFF
TRBV7-2	TRBJ2-6	TRBD1	CASSPATGAPSGANVLTF
TRBV7-2	TRBJ2-1	NA	CASSFTSSYNEQFF
TRBV28	TRBJ2-7	NA	CASSQRSSYEQYF
TRBV6-5	TRBJ1-5	TRBD1	CASKTGRISNQPQHF
TRBV25-1	TRBJ2-3	TRBD1	CASSDPTGTGGTDTQYF
TRBV9	TRBJ2-5	NA	CASSPRGAGRETQYF
TRBV6-4	TRBJ2-1	NA	CASSAQAAINNEQFF
TRBV5-5	TRBJ2-3	NA	CASSKPLGDTQYF
TRBV6-1	TRBJ2-3	NA	CASSTDGDTQYF
TRBV6-6	TRBJ2-7	TRBD1	CASSYSDRGLYF
TRBV18	TRBJ2-2	TRBD2	CASFRTSGDTGELFF
TRBV7-2	TRBJ2-7	NA	CASSLATYEQYF
TRBV19	TRBJ2-6	TRBD1	CASSTDRVGANVLTF
TRBV18	TRBJ2-2	NA	CASSLVVIGTGELFF
TRBV18	TRBJ1-1	NA	CASSPRQPAEAFF
TRBV9	TRBJ2-1	TRBD2	CASSVGAGGVFEQFF
TRBV28	TRBJ2-7	NA	CASSPSSYEQYF
TRBV9	TRBJ2-7	TRBD2	CASSAPGLAYEQYF
TRBV2	TRBJ2-1	TRBD2	CASSETSAYNEQFF
TRBV28	TRBJ2-1	NA	CASAGGLGNEQFF
TRBV5-1	TRBJ2-1	TRBD2	CASSPLADVYNEQFF
TRBV5-6	TRBJ2-7	TRBD1	CASSFSGQGFDEQYF
TRBV28	TRBJ1-2	TRBD1	CASSLMGTGGWEGYTF
TRBV19	TRBJ2-2	NA	CASRGLANTGELFF